The clone carrying this T cell receptor (beta chain) was counted at least ten times. What it binds is not known. CDR3 length: 13 residues. The V end lost 9 bases, the J end lost 5 bases, and 16 bases lay between the germline ends. The germline V gene has CDR1 MNHEY and CDR2 SMNVEV (reference sequence). The data are from a study of T-cell reconstitution after alpha-beta-depleted transplantation in children. Points from the study as a whole: One year after transplant, T-cell counts and diversity came mostly from newly produced T cells. Certain patients had high TCRbeta diversity at day 60, and it came from recipient T cells and thymic progenitors that survived. Approximately two months post-transplant, alpha-beta T cells reportedly originated from several hundred expanded graft clones.

Unique molecular identifiers were incorporated into the prepared TCRbeta library. TCRdb re-called the PCR reads with MiXCR, one entry per CDR3 protein. The sample holds around 140,000 distinct CDR3 sequences, 8.5% to 10% seen once. This rearrangement joins TRBV27 to TRBJ1-1; D may be TRBD1 (5 bases). Sequences were derived from PBMCs, mostly from graft donor cells, sampled 180 days after TCRalphabeta/CD19-depleted stem cell transplant. The receptor was isolated from a female patient aged 2-9 years who had a stem cell transplant for congenital amegakaryocytic thrombocytopenia, so the T cells may come from the graft donor. CDR3: CARVATVVTEAFF. CDR3 DNA: TGTGCCAGAGTCGCGACAGTGGTAACTGAAGCTTTCTTT.